A selection of T cell receptor beta chains follows, all from one sample in a study of blood T cell repertoires in COVID-19. Sequencing used immunoSEQ multiplex PCR; TCRdb keeps in-frame clones, though not all of them. The sample contains under 250,000 clones, roughly 81% of which appear only once. The material sequenced was peripheral blood. The receptor set was obtained from a man in his forties or fifties with acute or convalescent COVID-19. The CDR3 runs from the conserved cysteine through the conserved F or W. D genes are given only for firm matches. Only some rows state a clone size, as once, few, many or a class for expanded clones.

v_call	clone_size	d_call	j_call	cdr3_aa	cdr3_nt
TRBV4-1	.	.	TRBJ2-1	CASSQQGQAYNEQFF	TGCGCCAGCAGCCAACAGGGCCAGGCGTACAATGAGCAGTTCTTC
TRBV30	few	.	TRBJ1-2	CAWRSAGGSLDYGYTF	TGTGCCTGGAGATCCGCCGGGGGGAGTTTGGACTATGGCTACACCTTC
TRBV7-2	.	TRBD1	TRBJ2-1	CASSLGGTGVNEQFF	TGTGCCAGCAGCTTAGGTGGGACAGGGGTCAATGAGCAGTTCTTC
TRBV7-9	.	TRBD2	TRBJ2-3	CASSFLLGGGAADTQYF	TGTGCCAGCAGCTTTTTGTTAGGCGGGGGGGCGGCAGATACGCAGTATTTT
TRBV5-6	.	.	TRBJ2-1	CASSSGTTYEQFF	TGTGCCAGCAGCTCCGGGACAACTTATGAGCAGTTCTTC
TRBV7-3	.	.	TRBJ2-3	CASSLMPGSTDTQYF	TGTGCCAGCAGCTTAATGCCAGGGAGCACAGATACGCAGTATTTT
TRBV10-1	.	TRBD2	TRBJ2-3	CASSLAGEDTQYF	TGCGCCAGCAGCTTAGCGGGAGAAGATACGCAGTATTTT
TRBV7-8	once	TRBD2	TRBJ2-3	CASSRTSGETQYF	TGTGCCAGCAGCCGGACTAGCGGGGAAACGCAGTATTTT
TRBV18	.	.	TRBJ1-3	CASSPAGQFSGNTIYF	TGTGCCAGCTCACCAGCCGGACAGTTCTCTGGAAACACCATATATTTT
TRBV2	.	.	TRBJ1-1	CASRPGFEATEAFF	TGTGCCAGCAGGCCAGGGTTCGAGGCCACTGAAGCTTTCTTT
TRBV6-5	.	.	TRBJ1-5	CASRTTGSNQPQHF	TGTGCCAGCAGAACTACAGGGAGCAATCAGCCCCAGCATTTT
TRBV11-3	.	.	TRBJ1-1	CASSLGSGENTEAFF	TGTGCCAGCAGCTTAGGGTCAGGCGAGAACACTGAAGCTTTCTTT
TRBV2	.	.	TRBJ2-2	CASSTRGGRVGGELFF	TGTGCCAGCAGTACAAGGGGTGGGCGCGTCGGCGGGGAGCTGTTTTTT
TRBV7-8	.	TRBD2	TRBJ2-2	CASSLRGLAANTGELFF	TGTGCCAGCAGCTTACGGGGACTAGCGGCGAACACCGGGGAGCTGTTTTTT